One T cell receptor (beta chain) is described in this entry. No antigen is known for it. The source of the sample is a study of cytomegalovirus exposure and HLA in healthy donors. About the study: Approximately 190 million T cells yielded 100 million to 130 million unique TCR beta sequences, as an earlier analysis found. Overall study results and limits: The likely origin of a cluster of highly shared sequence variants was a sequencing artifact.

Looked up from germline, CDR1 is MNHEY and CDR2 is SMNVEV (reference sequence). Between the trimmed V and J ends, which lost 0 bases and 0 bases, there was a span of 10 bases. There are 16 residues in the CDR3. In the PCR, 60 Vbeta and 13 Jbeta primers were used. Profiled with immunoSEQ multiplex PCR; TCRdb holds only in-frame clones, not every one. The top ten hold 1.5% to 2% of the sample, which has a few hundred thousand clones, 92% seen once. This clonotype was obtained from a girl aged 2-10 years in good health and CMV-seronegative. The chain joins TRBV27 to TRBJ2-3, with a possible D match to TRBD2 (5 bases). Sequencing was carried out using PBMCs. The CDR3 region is CASSLSSGSSTDTQYF. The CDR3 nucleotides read TGTGCCAGCAGTTTATCGAGCGGTTCTAGCACAGATACGCAGTATTTT.